These 16 T cell receptor beta chains share one sample of origin, sequenced in a study of blood T cell repertoires in COVID-19. Measured with immunoSEQ multiplex PCR; TCRdb has only the in-frame clones, and not every one. The sample records 350,000 or so clones, more than 70% being singletons. The sequencing sample was made of peripheral blood. All receptors derive from a woman aged 55-70 years with COVID-19, enrolled during active disease.

V gene TRBV10-3 combines with J gene TRBJ1-3; 12 bases are a match to TRBD1. This CDR3 is 20 amino acids long. The V gene end was trimmed by 4 bases and the J gene end by 3 bases; junction bases not matched to a gene: 16. CDR1 and CDR2 (germline): ENHRY, SYGVKD. Written as DNA, the CDR3 is TGTGCCATCAGTGCCCAATTTGGTTCCGGGACAGGGGGCTTTGGAAACACCATATATTTT. Encoded protein: CAISAQFGSGTGGFGNTIYF.

The DNA for the CDR3 is TGTGCCAGCAGCAAAGGGGACAGGGTGGATAAAGCTTTCTTT. Translating gives CASSKGDRVDKAFF. The rearrangement joins TRBV5-4 to TRBJ1-1, with 9 bases matching TRBD1. The CDR3 extends over 14 amino acids. V gave up 4 bases and J gave up 9 bases; unmatched junction bases: 10. Germline CDR1 reads SGHNT; CDR2 reads YYREEE (reference sequence).

The V and J genes are TRBV7-8 and TRBJ1-6, with a tentative D call TRBD1 (6 bases). The germline V and J ends were trimmed by 1 base and 7 bases, with 17 bases remaining between them. Germline V gene lookup returns CDR1 SGHVS and CDR2 FQNEAQ. CDR3 length: 17 residues. In DNA, the CDR3 is TGTGCCAGCAGCTTAGTGGCGGGGGCGCGGACCAATTCACCCCTCCACTTT. Residues: CASSLVAGARTNSPLHF.

The CDR3 DNA follows: TGCGCCAGCGTCCGGGCAGGGGATGGCTACACCTTC. Amino acids: CASVRAGDGYTF. This rearrangement joins TRBV5-1 to TRBJ1-2; a possible D gene is TRBD1 (6 bases). Trimming cost V 7 bases and J 6 bases, with 13 bases left between them. Germline V gene data show CDR1 as SGHRS and CDR2 as YFSETQ. The CDR3 has 12 amino acids.

The chain has TRBV5-1 and TRBJ2-1, with TRBD2 matching 10 bases. J gave up 6 bases and V 0 bases, and 3 bases lay outside the gene matches. The CDR3 spans 15 residues. Germline lookup yields CDR1 SGHRS and CDR2 YFSETQ. In nucleotides, the CDR3 is TGCGCCAGCAGCTTGGCTAGCGGGGGTTTCAATGAGCAGTTCTTC. This translates into CASSLASGGFNEQFF.

The chain combines TRBV19 with TRBJ2-4, with TRBD1 as a possible D gene (5 bases). CDR3 length: 18 amino acids. V shed 6 bases and J shed 4 bases, with 25 bases lying between them. CDR1 is LNHDA, CDR2 SQIVND, per germline (reference sequence). In DNA form, the CDR3 reads TGTGCCAGTAGCGATAATATTAACAGGCGGAACCCAAAAAACATTCAGTACTTC. It translates to CASSDNINRRNPKNIQYF.

The chain combines TRBV2 with TRBJ1-3; D perhaps matches TRBD1 (6 bases). V was clipped by 2 bases and J by 3 bases, with 8 bases between them. Germline V gene data show CDR1 as SNHLY and CDR2 as FYNNEI. This CDR3 is 14 amino acids long. The CDR3 region is CASSERGNGNTIYF. The DNA for the CDR3 is TGTGCCAGCAGTGAAAGGGGGAATGGAAACACCATATATTTT.

This chain links TRBV11-3 with TRBJ1-3; TRBD1 aligns across 8 bases. The CDR3 spans 16 residues. Germline-derived CDR1 and CDR2 are SGHNT and YENEEA. J gave up 4 bases and V 4 bases, and 9 bases lay outside the gene matches. CDR3 nucleotide sequence: TGTGCCAGCAGCTATCGTAGACAGGGGCCCGGAAACACCATATATTTT. Its protein is CASSYRRQGPGNTIYF.

The sample holds a few counts of this clone. This chain connects TRBV4-1 to TRBJ1-4; 7 positions agree with TRBD1. This CDR3 is 17 amino acids long. The germline gives CDR1 MGHRA, CDR2 YSYEKL. Losses at the gene ends were 4 bases for V and 0 bases for J; bases not matched to a gene: 8. CDR3 bases: TGCGCCAGCAGCCCGTCGGGACAGCCTACAACTAATGAAAAACTGTTTTTT. Encoded protein: CASSPSGQPTTNEKLFF.

This clone was recorded only once. The rearrangement links TRBV24-1 to TRBJ2-5, with 10 bases matching TRBD1. CDR1 KGHDR and CDR2 SFDVKD come from the germline V gene. The junction had 7 bases not matched to a gene; V was cut back by 4 bases and J by 3 bases. The CDR3 runs to 16 residues. For the CDR3, the DNA is TGTGCCACCAGTGACCCACCGGGACAGGGGAAAGAGACCCAGTACTTC. Translated: CATSDPPGQGKETQYF.

V is TRBV28 and J is TRBJ1-6, with a tentative D call TRBD1 (5 bases). Germline loops: CDR1 MDHEN, CDR2 SYDVKM. V dropped 5 bases and J dropped 4 bases, with 6 bases sitting between them. The CDR3 has 13 amino acids. CDR3 amino acids: CASSRQYNSPLHF. The DNA for the CDR3 is TGTGCCAGCAGTCGACAGTATAATTCACCCCTCCACTTT.

The CDR3 here is CSARYGYTF. The CDR3 nucleotides are TGCAGTGCTCGTTATGGCTACACCTTC. The chain links TRBV20-1 to TRBJ1-2; D is unresolved. V was shortened by 5 bases and J by 5 bases, with 3 bases between the two germline ends. The CDR3 extends over 9 amino acids. CDR1 is DFQATT, CDR2 SNEGSKA, per germline (reference sequence).

The V call is TRBV7-2, the J call TRBJ2-7; D is undetermined. From germline, CDR1 is SGHTA and CDR2 FQGNSA. The V and J ends lost 6 bases and 4 bases respectively, with 10 bases between them. The CDR3 is 12 residues long. The CDR3 DNA reads as TGTGCCAGCAGTACTACGGGTTACGAGCAGTACTTC. This sequence encodes CASSTTGYEQYF. Full variable domain (rest looked up from reference TRBV7-2 and TRBJ2-7): GAGVSQSPSNKVTEKGKDVELRCDPISGHTALYWYRQSLGQGLEFLIYFQGNSAPDKSGLPSDRFSAERTGGSVSTLTIQRTQQEDSAVYLCASSTTGYEQYFGPGTRLTVT.

The chain joins TRBV21-1 to TRBJ1-2; the listed D gene, TRBD1, was not tested against the DNA. TRBV21-1 is designated a pseudogene. The CDR3 has 15 amino acids. CDR3 protein: CASSKAGDTSYGYTF. The CDR3 DNA sequence: TGTGCCAGCAGCAAAGCGGGGGACACCTCCTATGGCTACACCTTC.

This clone was detected only a few times. V and J are TRBV5-6 and TRBJ1-1, with D maybe TRBD1 (5 bases). CDR1 is SGHDT, CDR2 YYEEEE, per germline. Between the trimmed V and J ends, which lost 1 base and 7 bases, there was a span of 17 bases. The CDR3 runs to 15 residues. CDR3 nucleotide sequence: TGTGCCAGCAGCTTGACCCATCCCGAAACAGGTGAAGCTTTCTTT. It encodes CASSLTHPETGEAFF.

This clone came up once. This chain joins TRBV4-2 and TRBJ2-3, with 7 bases lining up with TRBD2. V dropped 2 bases and J dropped 4; count of bases not matched to a gene: 3. Germline CDR1 reads LGHNA; CDR2 reads YNFKEQ. This CDR3 is built from 14 residues. The CDR3: CASSQSGMPDTQYF. The CDR3 coding sequence is TGTGCCAGCAGCCAAAGCGGGATGCCAGATACGCAGTATTTT.